This is a list of T cell receptor beta chains from one sample in a study of blood T cell repertoires in COVID-19. TCRdb's copy holds only in-frame clones and misses some; the assay was immunoSEQ multiplex PCR. The sample has approximately 270,000 clones; about 85% are singletons. The source material was peripheral blood. All receptors derive from a human donor with COVID-19, enrolled during active disease. The donor label of this sample is uncertain. Each CDR3 is given with its conserved first and last residue. The D gene is left open where the match is weak. A row's size may be missing; if present it is once, few, many or a size class.

j_gene	d_gene	abundance	v_gene	CDR3aa	CDR3nt
TRBJ1-5	NA	once	TRBV21-1	CASSRGVGECQPQHF	TGTGCCAGCAGCAGGGGGGTAGGGGAATGTCAGCCCCAGCATTTT
TRBJ1-1	TRBD1	NA	TRBV7-9	CASSLSGQASTEAFF	TGTGCCAGCAGCTTAAGCGGACAGGCGTCCACTGAAGCTTTCTTT
TRBJ1-2	NA	once	TRBV21-1	CASSAKPGTGPHYGYTF	TGTGCCAGCAGCGCCAAGCCAGGGACAGGGCCTCACTATGGCTACACCTTC
TRBJ1-2	TRBD1	NA	TRBV3-1/TRBV3-2	CASSQGGTGGYGYTF	TGTGCCAGCAGCCAAGGAGGGACAGGGGGATATGGCTACACCTTC
TRBJ2-3	NA	once	TRBV5-1	CASSRLGQTSTDTQYF	TGCGCCAGCAGCCGCCTGGGGCAGACTAGCACAGATACGCAGTATTTT
TRBJ1-4	TRBD1	NA	TRBV13	CASSLNVAGGIGNEKLFF	TGTGCCAGCAGCTTAAACGTGGCAGGGGGCATCGGGAATGAAAAACTGTTTTTT
TRBJ1-2	NA	NA	TRBV12-3/TRBV12-4	CASSFSVSGYTF	TGTGCCAGCAGTTTCTCAGTCTCTGGCTACACCTTC
TRBJ1-1	TRBD1	NA	TRBV25-1	CASSERGRGSSEAFF	TGTGCCAGCAGTGAGAGGGGCAGGGGGTCATCTGAAGCTTTCTTT
TRBJ2-3	TRBD2	few	TRBV28	CASRTTSGRVLDTQYF	TGTGCCAGCAGAACGACTAGCGGGAGAGTGTTAGATACGCAGTATTTT
TRBJ1-6	NA	NA	TRBV30	CAWTAVRNSPLHF	TGTGCCTGGACTGCGGTGAGGAATTCACCCCTCCACTTT
TRBJ1-2	TRBD1	once	TRBV6-5	CASSFGTGSYGYTF	TGTGCCAGCAGTTTCGGGACAGGGTCCTATGGCTACACCTTC
TRBJ2-7	NA	NA	TRBV4-1	CASSQAGLNSYEQYF	TGCGCCAGCAGCCAAGCGGGACTGAACTCCTACGAGCAGTACTTC
TRBJ1-2	NA	NA	TRBV20-1	CSASPVHYGYTF	TGCAGTGCTAGTCCGGTTCACTATGGCTACACCTTC
TRBJ1-1	TRBD1	NA	TRBV24-1	CATSDAGTGRTEAFF	TGTGCCACCAGTGATGCCGGGACAGGGCGGACTGAAGCTTTCTTT
TRBJ1-4	TRBD1	NA	TRBV28	CASSFTGEGEKLFF	TGTGCCAGCAGTTTTACAGGGGAAGGGGAAAAACTGTTTTTT
TRBJ2-1	TRBD2	NA	TRBV28	CASSHTLGRESNNEQFF	TGTGCCAGCAGCCATACCCTCGGGCGGGAGTCTAACAATGAGCAGTTCTTC
TRBJ1-2	TRBD1	NA	TRBV5-1	CASSLGQGTIYGYTF	TGCGCCAGCAGCTTGGGACAGGGCACCATCTATGGCTACACCTTC
TRBJ2-2	NA	NA	TRBV19	CASSPAWDTNTGELFF	TGTGCCAGTAGTCCAGCATGGGACACAAACACCGGGGAGCTGTTTTTT
TRBJ1-5	TRBD1	once	TRBV6-1	CASSEALLGQVGQPQHF	TGTGCCAGCAGTGAAGCGCTTCTGGGACAGGTGGGTCAGCCCCAGCATTTT
TRBJ2-7	TRBD1	NA	TRBV7-9	CASSFGGTGYEQYF	TGTGCCAGCAGCTTTGGAGGGACAGGTTACGAGCAGTACTTC
TRBJ2-1	TRBD1	few	TRBV27	CASTRTGGDAYNEQFF	TGTGCCAGCACTAGGACAGGGGGCGACGCTTACAATGAGCAGTTCTTC
TRBJ2-5	TRBD2	once	TRBV19	CASSIGEGQTPRETQYF	TGTGCCAGTAGTATAGGGGAGGGCCAGACCCCCCGGGAGACCCAGTACTTC
TRBJ2-5	NA	NA	TRBV25-1	CASSDSPGETQYF	TGTGCCAGCAGTGACTCGCCCGGGGAGACCCAGTACTTC
TRBJ1-6	TRBD1	once	TRBV5-1	CASSSRTGNNSPLHF	TGCGCCAGCAGCTCCCGGACAGGGAATAATTCACCCCTCCACTTT
TRBJ2-2	NA	many	TRBV3-1/TRBV3-2	CASEWGANTGELFF	TGTGCCAGCGAGTGGGGAGCGAACACCGGGGAGCTGTTTTTT
TRBJ1-5	TRBD1	NA	TRBV19	CASTGTGGHEEPQHF	TGTGCCAGTACCGGGACAGGGGGCCACGAGGAGCCCCAGCATTTT
TRBJ2-1	NA	few	TRBV7-2	CASSSWPRGVDEQFF	TGTGCCAGCAGCTCGTGGCCCCGGGGAGTGGATGAGCAGTTCTTC
TRBJ1-2	TRBD1	few	TRBV5-1	CASSITGTGGDGYTF	TGCGCCAGCAGCATCACCGGGACAGGGGGGGATGGCTACACCTTC
TRBJ2-7	TRBD2	NA	TRBV28	CASTGLRGGPYEQYF	TGTGCCAGCACTGGGCTGCGGGGAGGGCCCTACGAGCAGTACTTC
TRBJ2-7	TRBD2	NA	TRBV29-1	CSAKTSGSSYEQYF	TGCAGCGCCAAGACTAGCGGGAGCTCCTACGAGCAGTACTTC
TRBJ1-2	TRBD1	many	TRBV28	CASRTGQGTYGYTF	TGTGCCAGCAGAACGGGACAGGGTACCTATGGCTACACCTTC
TRBJ2-7	NA	NA	TRBV29-1	CSVVRDTLYEQYF	TGCAGCGTCGTCCGGGATACACTCTACGAGCAGTACTTC
TRBJ2-7	NA	NA	TRBV9	CASSVEADTYEQYF	TGTGCCAGCAGCGTAGAGGCTGACACCTACGAGCAGTACTTC
TRBJ2-1	TRBD2	NA	TRBV27	CASSFRNLAGVYNEQFF	TGTGCCAGCAGTTTTCGGAACCTAGCGGGAGTGTACAATGAGCAGTTCTTC
TRBJ1-1	TRBD1	NA	TRBV5-1	CASSRTGGMNTEAFF	TGCGCCAGCAGCCGGACAGGGGGAATGAACACTGAAGCTTTCTTT
TRBJ1-2	TRBD1	once	TRBV14	CASSRDRASYGYTF	TGTGCCAGCAGCCGGGACAGGGCGAGCTATGGCTACACCTTC
TRBJ2-7	NA	NA	TRBV7-9	CASSPSGGKAKYF	TGTGCCAGCAGTCCATCTGGGGGCAAAGCGAAGTACTTC
TRBJ1-2	TRBD1	NA	TRBV27	CASSLSGGQAHGFYGYTF	TGTGCCAGCAGTTTATCCGGGGGACAGGCCCACGGTTTCTATGGCTACACCTTC
TRBJ1-5	NA	NA	TRBV28	CASRPLAGVVGNQPQHF	TGTGCCAGCAGACCCCTGGCGGGGGTCGTGGGCAATCAGCCCCAGCATTTT
TRBJ1-5	TRBD1	once	TRBV19	CASSLSPDRVKGPQHF	TGTGCCAGTAGTCTCAGCCCCGACAGGGTAAAGGGGCCCCAGCATTTT
TRBJ2-7	NA	once	TRBV2	CASSEDRAYEQYF	TGTGCCAGCAGTGAAGACAGAGCCTACGAGCAGTACTTC
TRBJ2-1	TRBD2	NA	TRBV30	CASPGSGSNEQFF	TGTGCCTCACCGGGTAGCGGGAGCAATGAGCAGTTCTTC
TRBJ2-1	TRBD2	once	TRBV13	CASSLSAGGPGEQFF	TGTGCCAGCAGCTTATCGGCGGGAGGGCCCGGTGAGCAGTTCTTC
TRBJ1-2	TRBD1	few	TRBV19	CASSIGGTGLNSVYGYTF	TGTGCCAGTAGTATAGGAGGGACAGGGCTTAACTCCGTCTATGGCTACACCTTC
TRBJ1-3	NA	NA	TRBV3-1/TRBV3-2	CASSQEQGGNTIYF	TGTGCCAGCAGCCAAGAACAGGGAGGAAACACCATATATTTT
TRBJ1-1	NA	NA	TRBV12-3/TRBV12-4	CASSFGAGTEAFF	TGTGCCAGCAGTTTCGGAGCGGGCACTGAAGCTTTCTTT